This entry features one T cell receptor beta chain sequence. The CDR3 is 15 residues long. Germline V gene sequence: CDR1 SNHLY, CDR2 FYNNEI. Trimming left V 4 bases short and J 0 bases short, with 13 bases between. The sample is drawn from a study of blood T cell repertoires in COVID-19. Overall study: COVID-19 samples collected from the United States, Italy and Spain covered acute and convalescent phases. From T cells, B-cell-depleted T cells, or PBMCs came the material, which was cDNA or gDNA.

Authors' data handling: Amplification with reference gene primers provided the estimates of nucleated cell counts. Sequenced by immunoSEQ multiplex PCR; TCRdb stores in-frame clones only, minus some. V and J calls and clone size follow that table, whereas D and trimming were derived from the DNA. The profile shows around 150,000 clones, approximately 91% of them singletons. What was sequenced was peripheral blood. The sequence came from a man younger than 35 with acute or convalescent COVID-19. The chain recombines TRBV2 with TRBJ2-7; possible D gene TRBD1, 5 bases. The CDR3, as DNA: TGTGCCAGCAGTGGTCCGGACACCCTCTCCTACGAGCAGTACTTC. Protein sequence: CASSGPDTLSYEQYF.